A selection of T cell receptor beta chains follows, all from one sample in a study of blood T cell repertoires in COVID-19. Here immunoSEQ multiplex PCR was the method, and the copy in TCRdb shows in-frame clones only, minus some. Of some 300,000 clones listed, about nine tenths are singletons. Sequenced: PBMCs or T cells enriched from blood (not recorded which). Receptors originate from a man aged 25 to 40 who had recovered from COVID-19. The CDR3 runs from the conserved cysteine through the conserved F or W. The D gene is left open where the match is weak. Part of the rows lack a size; the others show once, few, many or a class for expanded clones.

v_call: TRBV9
j_call: TRBJ1-2
clone_size: .
d_call: .
cdr3_aa: CASSARPGRNYGYTF
cdr3_nt: TGTGCCAGCAGCGCCCGGCCAGGCAGAAACTATGGCTACACCTTC

v_call: TRBV28
j_call: TRBJ1-3
clone_size: .
d_call: .
cdr3_aa: CASNLLGQTGNTIYF
cdr3_nt: TGTGCCAGCAACCTGCTGGGGCAGACTGGAAACACCATATATTTT

v_call: TRBV5-6
j_call: TRBJ1-5
clone_size: .
d_call: TRBD1
cdr3_aa: CASSLAKGRGRTGNQPQHF
cdr3_nt: TGTGCCAGCAGCTTGGCTAAAGGCAGGGGGCGTACGGGCAATCAGCCCCAGCATTTT

v_call: TRBV18
j_call: TRBJ1-1
clone_size: .
d_call: .
cdr3_aa: CASSPPGGTEAFF
cdr3_nt: TGTGCCAGCTCACCACCCGGGGGGACTGAAGCTTTCTTT

v_call: TRBV2
j_call: TRBJ1-2
clone_size: .
d_call: .
cdr3_aa: CASSVDSNYGYTF
cdr3_nt: TGTGCCAGCAGTGTCGACAGTAACTATGGCTACACCTTC

v_call: TRBV11-3
j_call: TRBJ2-1
clone_size: .
d_call: TRBD2
cdr3_aa: CASSPFQGRVAGVMGNEQFF
cdr3_nt: TGTGCCAGCAGCCCATTCCAGGGTCGGGTAGCGGGAGTGATGGGCAATGAGCAGTTCTTC

v_call: TRBV5-1
j_call: TRBJ1-5
clone_size: .
d_call: .
cdr3_aa: CASSQGGSNNQPQHF
cdr3_nt: TGCGCCAGCAGCCAAGGGGGAAGTAACAATCAGCCCCAGCATTTT

v_call: TRBV4-1
j_call: TRBJ1-2
clone_size: once
d_call: .
cdr3_aa: CASSQDYSGSRRSNYGYTF
cdr3_nt: TGCGCCAGCAGCCAAGATTACTCCGGGTCCCGGCGCTCTAACTATGGCTACACCTTC

v_call: TRBV3-1/TRBV3-2
j_call: TRBJ2-7
clone_size: .
d_call: TRBD2
cdr3_aa: CASSPGTSGVYEQYF
cdr3_nt: TGTGCCAGCAGCCCCGGGACTAGCGGGGTCTACGAGCAGTACTTC

v_call: TRBV7-7
j_call: TRBJ1-1
clone_size: .
d_call: TRBD1
cdr3_aa: CASSAGTGLGTEAFF
cdr3_nt: TGTGCTAGCAGCGCGGGGACAGGACTAGGCACTGAAGCTTTCTTT

v_call: TRBV29-1
j_call: TRBJ1-2
clone_size: .
d_call: TRBD1
cdr3_aa: CSVNPGGENNYGYTF
cdr3_nt: TGCAGCGTTAACCCAGGGGGAGAAAACAACTATGGCTACACCTTC

v_call: TRBV19
j_call: TRBJ1-1
clone_size: .
d_call: .
cdr3_aa: CASKQQAEAFF
cdr3_nt: TGTGCCAGTAAGCAACAGGCTGAAGCTTTCTTT

v_call: TRBV5-8
j_call: TRBJ2-5
clone_size: .
d_call: TRBD2
cdr3_aa: CASSQGLAGFQETQYF
cdr3_nt: TGTGCCAGCAGCCAGGGACTAGCGGGTTTCCAAGAGACCCAGTACTTC